The 2 T cell receptor beta chains in this list originate from one sample, sequenced in a study of blood T cell repertoires in COVID-19. TCRdb keeps only in-frame clones here, not all; method: immunoSEQ multiplex PCR. The sample contains around 140,000 clones, around 86% of which appear only once. Source material: peripheral blood. These receptors were obtained from a human donor in a cohort sampled during active COVID-19.

This clone appeared a single time. The CDR3 DNA reads as TGTGCCAGTAGTATGAACAGGGACACTGAAGCTTTCTTT. Translation: CASSMNRDTEAFF. This chain links TRBV19 with TRBJ1-1; a possible D gene is TRBD1 (6 bases). CDR1 and CDR2 (germline): LNHDA, SQIVND (reference sequence). V was pared by 3 bases and J by 3 bases, with 8 bases between. There are 13 residues in the CDR3.

The J gene is TRBJ1-1, the V gene TRBV5-5, with 7 bases aligning to TRBD1. The CDR3 contains 14 residues. The ends lost 5 bases at V and 0 bases at J; junction bases unmatched: 4. The germline V gene encodes CDR1 SGHKS and CDR2 YYEKEE (reference sequence). The CDR3: CASRLQGMNTEAFF. CDR3 bases: TGTGCCAGCAGATTACAGGGGATGAACACTGAAGCTTTCTTT.